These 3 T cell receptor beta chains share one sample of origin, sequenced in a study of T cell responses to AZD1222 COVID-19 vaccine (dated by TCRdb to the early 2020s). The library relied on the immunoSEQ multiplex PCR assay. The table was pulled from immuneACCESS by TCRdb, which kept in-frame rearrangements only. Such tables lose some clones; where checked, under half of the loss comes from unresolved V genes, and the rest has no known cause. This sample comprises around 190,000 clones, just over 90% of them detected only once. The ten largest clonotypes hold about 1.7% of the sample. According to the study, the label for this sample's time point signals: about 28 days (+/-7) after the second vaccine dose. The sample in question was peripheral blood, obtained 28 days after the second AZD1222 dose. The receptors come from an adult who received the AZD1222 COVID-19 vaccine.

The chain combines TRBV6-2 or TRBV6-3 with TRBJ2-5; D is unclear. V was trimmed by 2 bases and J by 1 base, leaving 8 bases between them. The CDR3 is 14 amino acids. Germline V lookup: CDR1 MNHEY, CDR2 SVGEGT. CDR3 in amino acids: CASSYLTAQETQYF. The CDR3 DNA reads TGTGCCAGCAGTTACCTCACAGCCCAAGAGACCCAGTACTTC.

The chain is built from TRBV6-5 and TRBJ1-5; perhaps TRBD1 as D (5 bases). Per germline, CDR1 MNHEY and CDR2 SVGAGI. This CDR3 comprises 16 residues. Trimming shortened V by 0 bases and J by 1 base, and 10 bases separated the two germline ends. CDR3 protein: CASSYSGVRSNQPQHF. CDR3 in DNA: TGTGCCAGCAGTTACTCGGGGGTACGAAGCAATCAGCCCCAGCATTTT.

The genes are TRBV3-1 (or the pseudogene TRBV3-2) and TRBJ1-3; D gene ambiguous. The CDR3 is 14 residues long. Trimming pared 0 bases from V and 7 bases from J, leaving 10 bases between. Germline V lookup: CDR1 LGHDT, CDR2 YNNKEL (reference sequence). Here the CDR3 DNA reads TGTGCCAGCAGCCAAGATGCGAGCGGTAACACCATATATTTT. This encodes CASSQDASGNTIYF.